This T cell receptor (beta chain) emerged from a study of blood T cell repertoires in COVID-19. Whole-study context: There were acute and convalescent COVID-19 samples, and they came from the United States, Italy and Spain.

Allocation to cohorts depended on clinical history reported by the participants. Authors' methods: Amplification of reference gene primers was used by the study to estimate nucleated cell counts. The repertoire was sequenced with immunoSEQ multiplex PCR; TCRdb's copy has only in-frame clones and lacks some. That table gives V, J and clone size, and the DNA gave D and trimming. The table lists approximately 170,000 clones, roughly 80% of them singletons. J was trimmed by 2 bases and V by 4 bases; bases with no gene match: 7. Germline values: CDR1 SQVTM, CDR2 ANQGSEA. The CDR3 covers 14 residues. This rearrangement joins TRBV29-1 to TRBJ2-5; TRBD2 aligns across 7 bases. This receptor was identified in a woman between 45 and 65 years old who had recovered from COVID-19. Sequencing was done on a sample of PBMCs or T cells enriched from blood (not recorded which). CDR3 protein: CSVVASGQQETQYF. The CDR3 DNA reads TGCAGCGTTGTGGCTAGCGGCCAACAAGAGACCCAGTACTTC.